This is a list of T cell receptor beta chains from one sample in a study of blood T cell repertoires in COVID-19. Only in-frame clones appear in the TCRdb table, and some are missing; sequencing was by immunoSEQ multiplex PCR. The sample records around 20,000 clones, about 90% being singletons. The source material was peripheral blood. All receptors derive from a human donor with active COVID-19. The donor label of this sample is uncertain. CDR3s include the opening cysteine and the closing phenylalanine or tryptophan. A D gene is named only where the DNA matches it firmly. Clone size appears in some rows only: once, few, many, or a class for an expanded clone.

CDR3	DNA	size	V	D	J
CASRRSTGETQYF	TGTGCCAGCCGAAGGTCTACAGGAGAGACCCAGTACTTC	.	TRBV6-6	.	TRBJ2-5
CASSLMVAGLTEAFF	TGTGCCAGCAGCTTAATGGTGGCGGGGTTAACTGAAGCTTTCTTT	once	TRBV11-2	.	TRBJ1-1
CASSELRSGGGYTF	TGCGCCAGCAGTGAGTTACGCTCCGGGGGTGGCTACACCTTC	.	TRBV10-2	.	TRBJ1-2
CASTREGELTGELFF	TGTGCCAGCACCCGCGAGGGGGAACTCACCGGGGAGCTGTTTTTT	.	TRBV7-9	.	TRBJ2-2
CASSSGTSGTGELFF	TGTGCTAGCAGCTCCGGGACTAGCGGTACCGGGGAGCTGTTTTTT	.	TRBV7-7	TRBD2	TRBJ2-2
CASSPSEFSQYF	TGTGCCAGCAGCCCGTCGGAGTTTTCCCAGTACTTC	.	TRBV7-8	.	TRBJ2-5
CASSELGGGNRGNNQPQHF	TGTGCCAGCAGTGAATTGGGAGGGGGGAATCGAGGTAACAATCAGCCCCAGCATTTT	.	TRBV6-1	.	TRBJ1-5
CASSIGGSPLHF	TGTGCCAGTAGTATAGGAGGATCACCCCTCCACTTT	.	TRBV19	.	TRBJ1-6
CASSFLGSNGYTF	TGTGCCAGCAGTTTTTTGGGCTCAAATGGCTACACCTTC	.	TRBV6-5	.	TRBJ1-2
CASSPTSGFYNEQFF	TGTGCCAGCTCTCCCACTAGCGGCTTCTACAATGAGCAGTTCTTC	.	TRBV18	TRBD2	TRBJ2-1
CASRWGPYNEQFF	TGTGCCAGCCGGTGGGGGCCATACAATGAGCAGTTCTTC	.	TRBV12-3/TRBV12-4	.	TRBJ2-1
CASSQSGGRQETQYF	TGTGCCAGCAGCCAATCGGGGGGGCGGCAAGAGACCCAGTACTTC	.	TRBV7-9	TRBD2	TRBJ2-5
CASSLTGGLTGELFF	TGCGCCAGCAGCTTGACAGGGGGATTGACCGGGGAGCTGTTTTTT	.	TRBV5-1	TRBD1	TRBJ2-2
CASSPRGGDTEAFF	TGTGCCAGCTCACCACGTGGGGGCGACACTGAAGCTTTCTTT	.	TRBV18	.	TRBJ1-1
CASSQSSSGNTIYF	TGTGCCAGCAGCCAATCGAGCTCTGGAAACACCATATATTTT	.	TRBV3-1/TRBV3-2	.	TRBJ1-3
CASRKNSGAGGLYEQFF	TGTGCCAGCCGAAAAAATTCTGGGGCGGGAGGATTGTATGAGCAGTTCTTC	.	TRBV21-1	.	TRBJ2-1
CASGWAGGTEAFF	TGTGCTAGTGGTTGGGCAGGGGGGACGGAAGCTTTCTTT	.	TRBV12-5	TRBD1	TRBJ1-1
CASSYGGGGQETQYF	TGTGCCAGCAGCTATGGGGGCGGGGGCCAAGAGACCCAGTACTTC	.	TRBV9	.	TRBJ2-5
CASMDRGNEQFF	TGTGCCAGCATGGACAGGGGTAATGAGCAGTTCTTC	.	TRBV25-1	TRBD1	TRBJ2-1
CASSFRTVANYGYTF	TGTGCCAGCAGTTTCCGCACAGTAGCTAACTATGGCTACACCTTC	.	TRBV28	.	TRBJ1-2
CASSFSDSSYETQYF	TGTGCCAGCAGTTTTTCGGACAGTAGCTACGAGACCCAGTACTTC	.	TRBV28	.	TRBJ2-5
CASSLAGTGAEKLFF	TGTGCCAGCAGCTTAGCCGGGACAGGGGCTGAAAAACTGTTTTTT	.	TRBV7-9	TRBD1	TRBJ1-4
CASSSTSAQETQYF	TGTGCCAGCAGTTCCACTAGCGCGCAAGAGACCCAGTACTTC	.	TRBV6-6	TRBD2	TRBJ2-5
CASRTGDLGYTF	TGTGCCAGCAGGACAGGGGACCTTGGCTACACCTTC	.	TRBV6-6	TRBD1	TRBJ1-2
CASSSSGTGGTEAFF	TGCGCCAGCAGCTCCTCTGGGACAGGGGGCACTGAAGCTTTCTTT	.	TRBV5-1	TRBD1	TRBJ1-1
CASKYGTGRYSNQPQHF	TGTGCCAGCAAGTACGGGACAGGGAGGTATAGCAATCAGCCCCAGCATTTT	.	TRBV28	TRBD1	TRBJ1-5
CASRWGVSPYEQYF	TGTGCCAGCAGATGGGGGGTCTCACCCTACGAGCAGTACTTC	.	TRBV21-1	.	TRBJ2-7
CASSSIYEQYF	TGTGCCAGCAGCTCTATTTACGAGCAGTACTTC	.	TRBV7-2	.	TRBJ2-7
CASTLGDSSYNEQFF	TGTGCCAGCACCCTCGGTGACAGCTCCTACAATGAGCAGTTCTTC	few	TRBV11-3	.	TRBJ2-1